These 8 T cell receptor beta chains were sequenced from one sample in a study of blood T cell repertoires in COVID-19. Produced via immunoSEQ multiplex PCR; TCRdb's table is partial and in-frame only. The data hold roughly 200,000 clones, with roughly 78% observed a single time. The sample was peripheral blood. These receptors were taken from a woman aged 80 or over with active or convalescent COVID-19.

V gene TRBV5-4 combines with J gene TRBJ2-3; TRBD2 aligns across 11 bases. This CDR3 comprises 15 residues. V lost 4 bases to trimming and J lost 0 bases; unmatched junction nucleotides: 1. Germline values: CDR1 SGHNT, CDR2 YYREEE (reference sequence). The CDR3 loop reads CASSGTSGSTDTQYF. In DNA form, the CDR3 reads TGTGCCAGCAGCGGGACTAGCGGTAGCACAGATACGCAGTATTTT.

V is TRBV4-2 and J is TRBJ2-7, with 9 bases aligning to TRBD2. From germline, CDR1 is LGHNA and CDR2 YNFKEQ. V shed 4 bases and J 1 base; nucleotides not matched to a gene: 2. This CDR3 has 14 amino acids. The CDR3 here is CASSRLAVSYEQYF. The CDR3 region has the DNA TGTGCCAGCAGCCGACTAGCGGTATCCTACGAGCAGTACTTC.

This clone appeared a few times. The V and J genes are TRBV7-8 and TRBJ1-5; TRBD1 aligns across 8 bases. Germline V lookup: CDR1 SGHVS, CDR2 FQNEAQ. Trimming at V came to 8 bases and at J to 0 bases, leaving 9 bases not matched to a gene. CDR3 length: 16 residues. The CDR3, as DNA: TGTGCCAGCGCAAAAGCAGGGACAGGTAGCAATCAGCCCCAGCATTTT. Encoded protein: CASAKAGTGSNQPQHF.

In the case of this clone: A read error is likely here: a far larger clone is one base away. The chain carries TRBV28 and TRBJ2-7; D is perhaps TRBD1 (5 bases). Per germline, CDR1 MDHEN and CDR2 SYDVKM. The CDR3 has 11 residues. With 6 bases removed from V and 3 bases from J, the gap between germline ends came to 6 bases. As DNA, the CDR3 is TGTGCCAGCAGGGACAACTACGAGCAGTACTTC. This codes for CASRDNYEQYF.

The V gene is TRBV7-8, the J gene TRBJ2-2; 10 bases align to TRBD2. V dropped 5 bases and J dropped 4; count of bases not matched to a gene: 4. Germline lookup yields CDR1 SGHVS and CDR2 FQNEAQ. The CDR3 consists of 15 residues. CDR3 nucleotides: TGTGCCAGCAGCCTCCAGCGGGGGGGCACCGGGGAGCTGTTTTTT. It codes for CASSLQRGGTGELFF.

The chain combines TRBV29-1 with TRBJ2-3; D is perhaps TRBD1 (6 bases). The CDR3 sequence is 13 residues long. CDR1 is SQVTM and CDR2 is ANQGSEA in the germline V gene. Deletions cut 2 bases from V and 6 bases from J, with 12 bases between. CDR3: CSVETYRADTQYF. CDR3 DNA sequence: TGCAGCGTTGAAACCTACAGGGCGGATACGCAGTATTTT.

The genes are TRBV10-1 and TRBJ1-4; 7 bases align to TRBD1. Germline CDR1 is WNHNN and CDR2 is SYGVQD (reference sequence). V was clipped by 2 bases and J by 5 bases; unmatched bases: 5. This CDR3 comprises 15 residues. The DNA of the CDR3 is TGCGCCAGCAGTGAGACGACAGGGAGAAATGAAAAACTGTTTTTT. Translated, it gives CASSETTGRNEKLFF.

This clone was seen only a few times. The chain has TRBV6-2 or TRBV6-3 and TRBJ1-2, with D possibly being TRBD1 (5 bases). V lost 2 bases and J lost 3, with 16 bases in between. This CDR3 comprises 16 residues. CDR1 and CDR2 (germline): MNHEY, SVGEGT. CDR3: CASSYDPGDSDYGYTF. The CDR3, as DNA: TGTGCCAGCAGTTACGATCCTGGGGACTCTGACTATGGCTACACCTTC.